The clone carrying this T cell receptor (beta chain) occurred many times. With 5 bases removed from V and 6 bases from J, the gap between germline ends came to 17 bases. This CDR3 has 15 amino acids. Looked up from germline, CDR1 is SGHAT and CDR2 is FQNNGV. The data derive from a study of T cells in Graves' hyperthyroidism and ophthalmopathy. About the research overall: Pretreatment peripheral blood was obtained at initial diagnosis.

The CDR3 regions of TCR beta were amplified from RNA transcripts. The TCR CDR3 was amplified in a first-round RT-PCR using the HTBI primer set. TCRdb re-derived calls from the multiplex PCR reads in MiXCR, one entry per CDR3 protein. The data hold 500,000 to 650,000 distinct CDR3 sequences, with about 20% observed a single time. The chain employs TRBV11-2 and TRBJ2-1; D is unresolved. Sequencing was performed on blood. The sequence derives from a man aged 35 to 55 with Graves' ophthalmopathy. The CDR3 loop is CASSIGPIFPNEQFF. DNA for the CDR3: TGTGCCAGCAGCATAGGCCCCATCTTCCCCAATGAGCAGTTCTTC.